A selection of T cell receptor beta chains follows, all from one sample in a study of neurological immune-mediated disorders. TCRdb fed the 5' RACE reads into MiXCR, producing one record per CDR3 protein. The profile covers 26,000 or so distinct CDR3 sequences, with 9.5% to 15% appearing a single time and less than 9.5% taken by the ten largest. Sequences were obtained from PBMCs. Receptors originate from a man aged 60 to 75 in good health. The CDR3 runs from the conserved cysteine through the conserved F or W. A D gene is named only where the DNA matches it firmly. Clone size is shown for a subset of rows, as once, few, many or a class of expanded clone.

DNA	CDR3	size	D	J	V
TGCGCCAGCAGTCAGCTCTCCCATACGGAAGCGCTTGATACGCAGTATTTT	CASSQLSHTEALDTQYF	many	.	TRBJ2-3	TRBV5-1
TGTGCCAGCAGCCAGAGACCGGGCCTACAAAAAGGCACAGATACGCAGTATTTT	CASSQRPGLQKGTDTQYF	many	.	TRBJ2-3	TRBV7-8
TGTGCCAGCAGCCAGCCTAGCGGAAACAATGAGCAGTTCTTC	CASSQPSGNNEQFF	many	TRBD2	TRBJ2-1	TRBV6-2/TRBV6-3
TGTGCCAGCAGTTACTCGGGACAGGGACGGGGGGAGACCCAGTACTTC	CASSYSGQGRGETQYF	many	TRBD1	TRBJ2-5	TRBV6-5
TGTGCCAGCAGCCCTCAACCGGGACAGCCAGCAGAGACCCAGTACTTC	CASSPQPGQPAETQYF	many	TRBD1	TRBJ2-5	TRBV4-2
TGTGCCAGCAGCTCCCGTCCCGGACCTAATGAAAAACTGTTTTTT	CASSSRPGPNEKLFF	many	.	TRBJ1-4	TRBV7-9
TGTGCCAGCAGCTTAAGTTACGGCGCTAGCTCCTACAATGAGCAGTTCTTC	CASSLSYGASSYNEQFF	many	.	TRBJ2-1	TRBV7-2
TGTGCCAGCAGCATCGGGCCATACTCTGGGGCCAACGTCCTGACTTTC	CASSIGPYSGANVLTF	many	.	TRBJ2-6	TRBV3-1
TGCGCCAGCAGCTTGGAAGCGGACAATGAGCAGTTCTTC	CASSLEADNEQFF	many	.	TRBJ2-1	TRBV5-1
TGTGCCAGCACAAAACTGGGGAACACTGAAGCTTTCTTT	CASTKLGNTEAFF	many	.	TRBJ1-1	TRBV12-3/TRBV12-4
TGTGCCAGCAGTCGTGGGGAGGGCACAGATACGCAGTATTTT	CASSRGEGTDTQYF	many	.	TRBJ2-3	TRBV6-6
TGTGCCAGCAGCTTAGGCGGGAGCGGCACCGGGGAGCTGTTTTTT	CASSLGGSGTGELFF	many	TRBD2	TRBJ2-2	TRBV11-3
TGTGCCACCCTAGCGGGAGGCACCGGGGAGCTGTTTTTT	CATLAGGTGELFF	many	TRBD2	TRBJ2-2	TRBV28
TGTGCCAGCAGTAGGAACAGGTGGGAGACCCAGTACTTC	CASSRNRWETQYF	many	.	TRBJ2-5	TRBV12-3/TRBV12-4
TGCAGTGCAATCCTTGTGGGGAACACCGGGGAGCTGTTTTTT	CSAILVGNTGELFF	many	.	TRBJ2-2	TRBV20-1
TGTGCCAGCAGCTTGTATGGCGGACAGCGCACAGATACGCAGTATTTT	CASSLYGGQRTDTQYF	many	.	TRBJ2-3	TRBV5-4
TGTGCCAGCAGTCTCCGGGACAGCACCTACGAGCAGTACTTC	CASSLRDSTYEQYF	many	TRBD1	TRBJ2-7	TRBV7-2
TGCGCCAGCAGCTTTGGGGGGCTCGGGGCCAACGTCCTGACTTTC	CASSFGGLGANVLTF	many	.	TRBJ2-6	TRBV5-1
TGTGCCAGCAGAGGGACCTTGGAGGAGCAGTACTTC	CASRGTLEEQYF	.	.	TRBJ2-7	TRBV6-1
TGTGCCAGCAGCCCGGATACCTGGTTGGTCAATGAGCAGTTCTTC	CASSPDTWLVNEQFF	many	.	TRBJ2-1	TRBV5-6
TGTGCCAGCGCCCCGGGGTTAGCACAGTTCTTC	CASAPGLAQFF	many	.	TRBJ2-1	TRBV28
TGTGCCAGCAGCCATGCCCAGGGAACTGAAGCTTTCTTT	CASSHAQGTEAFF	many	.	TRBJ1-1	TRBV7-3
TGTGCCAGTTCGGGGGTGGCTCCCACCGGGGAGCTGTTTTTT	CASSGVAPTGELFF	many	.	TRBJ2-2	TRBV6-6
TGTGCCAGCCGCCGGGGGTGGGACTCCTACAATGAGCAGTTCTTC	CASRRGWDSYNEQFF	many	.	TRBJ2-1	TRBV7-2
TGTGCCAGCAGCCAATTCCGGGGGGGTTATAATTCACCCCTCCACTTT	CASSQFRGGYNSPLHF	many	.	TRBJ1-6	TRBV3-1
TGTGCCAGCAGTTCCGGGGGGGGTCTTGAGCAGTTCTTC	CASSSGGGLEQFF	many	TRBD2	TRBJ2-1	TRBV12-3/TRBV12-4
TGTGTCACCAGCAGAGATTCAGGACTAGTTTATGAGCAGTTCTTC	CVTSRDSGLVYEQFF	.	TRBD2	TRBJ2-1	TRBV15
TGTGCCAGCAGTTGGGGACTAGAGACCCAGTACTTC	CASSWGLETQYF	many	.	TRBJ2-5	TRBV6-6
TGCAGTGCTCCCGCTAGCGGGACTATCGAGCAGTACTTC	CSAPASGTIEQYF	many	TRBD2	TRBJ2-7	TRBV20-1
TGTGCCAGCAGCTTACGGTTTGCGGGAGAGCATGAGCAGTACTTC	CASSLRFAGEHEQYF	many	TRBD2	TRBJ2-7	TRBV7-3
TGTGCCAGCAGCTCAACTAGGGTGACGGGTGAGCAGTTCTTC	CASSSTRVTGEQFF	many	.	TRBJ2-1	TRBV11-2
TGTGCCAGCAGTTACGGCCAGGGGTCCTACACCGGGGAGCTGTTTTTT	CASSYGQGSYTGELFF	many	.	TRBJ2-2	TRBV6-5
TGTGCCAGCAGCCGGGGAGGACAGAGAAGCGGTGGCTACACCTTC	CASSRGGQRSGGYTF	few	.	TRBJ1-2	TRBV11-2
TGCGCCAGCGCGGAGGGGGTGGGAGCTGGGGCCAACGTCCTGACTTTC	CASAEGVGAGANVLTF	many	.	TRBJ2-6	TRBV4-3
TGTGCCAGGGGAGGGGGGACAGCCTCCTACGAGCAGTACTTC	CARGGGTASYEQYF	many	.	TRBJ2-7	TRBV2
TGCGCCAGCAGCCCCACAGGCGGAGAGACCCAGTACTTC	CASSPTGGETQYF	many	.	TRBJ2-5	TRBV5-1
.	CASSFYICSARLGGDHNEQFF	.	.	TRBJ2-1	TRBV5-1
TGCGCCAGCAGCACCACCGACAATGAGCAGTTCTTC	CASSTTDNEQFF	many	.	TRBJ2-1	TRBV5-1